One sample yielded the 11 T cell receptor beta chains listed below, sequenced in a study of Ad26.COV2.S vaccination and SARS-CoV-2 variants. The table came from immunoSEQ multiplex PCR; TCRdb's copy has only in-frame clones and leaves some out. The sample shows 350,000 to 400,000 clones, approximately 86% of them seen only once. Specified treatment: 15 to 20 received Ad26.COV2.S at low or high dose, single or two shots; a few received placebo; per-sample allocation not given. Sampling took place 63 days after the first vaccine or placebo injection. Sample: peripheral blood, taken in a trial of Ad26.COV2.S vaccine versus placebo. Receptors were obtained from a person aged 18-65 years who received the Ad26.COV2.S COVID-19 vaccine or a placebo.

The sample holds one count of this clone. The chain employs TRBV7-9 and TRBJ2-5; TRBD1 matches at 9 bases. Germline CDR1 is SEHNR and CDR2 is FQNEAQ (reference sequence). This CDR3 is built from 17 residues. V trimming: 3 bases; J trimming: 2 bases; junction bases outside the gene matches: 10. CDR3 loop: CASSLRDRASLQETQYF. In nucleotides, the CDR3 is TGTGCCAGCAGCTTGCGGGACAGGGCATCCCTACAAGAGACCCAGTACTTC.

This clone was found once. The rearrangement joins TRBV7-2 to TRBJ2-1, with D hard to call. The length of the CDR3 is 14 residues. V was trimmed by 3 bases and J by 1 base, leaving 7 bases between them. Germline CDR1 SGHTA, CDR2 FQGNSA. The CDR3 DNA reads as TGTGCCAGCAGCTTTCGAGCTTCCTACAATGAGCAGTTCTTC. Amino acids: CASSFRASYNEQFF.

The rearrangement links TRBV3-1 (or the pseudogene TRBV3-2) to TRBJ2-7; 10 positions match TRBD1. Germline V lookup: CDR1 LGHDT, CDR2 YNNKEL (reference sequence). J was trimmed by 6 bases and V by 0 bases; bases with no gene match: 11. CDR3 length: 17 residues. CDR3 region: CASSQDPGATGGREQYF. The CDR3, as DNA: TGTGCCAGCAGCCAAGATCCGGGGGCGACAGGGGGCCGCGAGCAGTACTTC.

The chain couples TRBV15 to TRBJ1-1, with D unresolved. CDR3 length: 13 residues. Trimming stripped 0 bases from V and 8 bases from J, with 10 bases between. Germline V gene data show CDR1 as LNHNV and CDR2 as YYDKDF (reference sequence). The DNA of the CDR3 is TGTGCCACCAGCAGAGATTACGATTCCGAAGCTTTCTTT. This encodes CATSRDYDSEAFF.

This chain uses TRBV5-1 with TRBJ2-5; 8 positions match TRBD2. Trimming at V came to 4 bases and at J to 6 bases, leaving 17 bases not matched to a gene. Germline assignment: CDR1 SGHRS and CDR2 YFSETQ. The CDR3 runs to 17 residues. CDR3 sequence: CASSPTSGGGIRKTQYF. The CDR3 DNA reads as TGCGCCAGCAGCCCCACCTCGGGGGGGGGTATCAGGAAGACCCAGTACTTC.

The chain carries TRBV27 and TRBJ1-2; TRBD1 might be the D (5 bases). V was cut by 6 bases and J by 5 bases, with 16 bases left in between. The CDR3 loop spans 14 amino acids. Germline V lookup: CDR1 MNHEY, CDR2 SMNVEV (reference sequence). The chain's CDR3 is CASSRGGPVYGYTF. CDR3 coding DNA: TGTGCCAGCAGCCGGGGGGGACCGGTATATGGCTACACCTTC.

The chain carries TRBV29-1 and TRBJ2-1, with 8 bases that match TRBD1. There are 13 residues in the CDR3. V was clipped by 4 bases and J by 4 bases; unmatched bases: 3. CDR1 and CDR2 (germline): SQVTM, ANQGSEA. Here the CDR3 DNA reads TGCAGCGTTGCGGGGACAGGATACAATGAGCAGTTCTTC. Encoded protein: CSVAGTGYNEQFF.

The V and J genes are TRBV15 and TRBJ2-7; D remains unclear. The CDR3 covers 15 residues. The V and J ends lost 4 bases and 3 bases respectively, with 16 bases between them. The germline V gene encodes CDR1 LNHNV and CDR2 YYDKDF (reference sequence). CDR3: CATSNPVRAVYEQYF. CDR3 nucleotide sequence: TGTGCCACCAGCAACCCCGTTAGGGCGGTCTACGAGCAGTACTTC.

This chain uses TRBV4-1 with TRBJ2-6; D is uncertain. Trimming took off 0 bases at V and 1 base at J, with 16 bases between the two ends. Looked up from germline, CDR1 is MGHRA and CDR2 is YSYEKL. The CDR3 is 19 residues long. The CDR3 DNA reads TGCGCCAGCAGCCAAGAGTGGTGGAAGGGTTGGTCTGGGGCCAACGTCCTGACTTTC. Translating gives CASSQEWWKGWSGANVLTF.

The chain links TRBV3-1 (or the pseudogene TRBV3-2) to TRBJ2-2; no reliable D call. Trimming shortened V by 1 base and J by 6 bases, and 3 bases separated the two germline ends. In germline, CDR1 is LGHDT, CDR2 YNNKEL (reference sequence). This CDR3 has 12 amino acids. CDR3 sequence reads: CASSQVPGELFF. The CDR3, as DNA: TGTGCCAGCAGCCAAGTTCCCGGGGAGCTGTTTTTT.

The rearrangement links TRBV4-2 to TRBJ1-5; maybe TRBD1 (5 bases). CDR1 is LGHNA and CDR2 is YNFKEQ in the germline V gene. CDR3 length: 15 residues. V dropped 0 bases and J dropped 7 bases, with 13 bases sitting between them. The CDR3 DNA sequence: TGTGCCAGCAGCCAAGATCGGGCAGGGTTCCAGCCCCAGCATTTT. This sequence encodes CASSQDRAGFQPQHF.